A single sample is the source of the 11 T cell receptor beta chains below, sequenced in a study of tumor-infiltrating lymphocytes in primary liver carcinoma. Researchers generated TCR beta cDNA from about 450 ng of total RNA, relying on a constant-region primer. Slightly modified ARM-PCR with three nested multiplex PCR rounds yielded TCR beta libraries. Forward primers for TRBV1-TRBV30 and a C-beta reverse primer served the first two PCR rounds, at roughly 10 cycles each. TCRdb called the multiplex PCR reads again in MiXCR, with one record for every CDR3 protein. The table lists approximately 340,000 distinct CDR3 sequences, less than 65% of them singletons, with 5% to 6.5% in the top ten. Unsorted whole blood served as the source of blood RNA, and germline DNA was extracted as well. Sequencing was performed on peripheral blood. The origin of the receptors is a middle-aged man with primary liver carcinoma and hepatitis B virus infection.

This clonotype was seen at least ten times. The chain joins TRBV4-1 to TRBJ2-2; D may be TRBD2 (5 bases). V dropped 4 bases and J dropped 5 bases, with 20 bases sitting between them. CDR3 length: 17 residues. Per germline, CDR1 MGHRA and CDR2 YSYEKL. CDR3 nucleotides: TGCGCCAGCAGCCGAGTGGCAGTGGGGAGTTGGACCGGGGAGCTGTTTTTT. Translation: CASSRVAVGSWTGELFF.

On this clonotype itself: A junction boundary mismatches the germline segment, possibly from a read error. CDR3 sequence reads: CAWVSGSGSTDAQYF. The CDR3 region has the DNA TGTGCCTGGGTTAGCGGGAGCGGGAGCACAGATGCGCAGTATTTT. V usage is TRBV30 and J usage is TRBJ2-3; TRBD2 matches at 9 bases. This CDR3 contains 15 residues. The germline gives CDR1 GTSNPN, CDR2 SVGIG (reference sequence).

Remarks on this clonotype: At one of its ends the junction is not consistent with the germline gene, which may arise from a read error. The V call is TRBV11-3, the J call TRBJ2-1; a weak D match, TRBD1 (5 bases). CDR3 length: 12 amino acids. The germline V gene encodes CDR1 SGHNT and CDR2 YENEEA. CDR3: CACSQTDNKQFF. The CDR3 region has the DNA TGTGCCTGCAGCCAAACGGACAATAAGCAGTTCTTC.

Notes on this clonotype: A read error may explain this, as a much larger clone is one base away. The DNA for the CDR3 is TGTGCCATCAATGAGTCGGGCCACTACGAGCAGTACTTC. Translating it yields CAINESGHYEQYF. The chain carries TRBV10-3 and TRBJ2-7; no definite D call. This CDR3 has 13 residues. Germline-derived CDR1 and CDR2 are ENHRY and SYGVKD.

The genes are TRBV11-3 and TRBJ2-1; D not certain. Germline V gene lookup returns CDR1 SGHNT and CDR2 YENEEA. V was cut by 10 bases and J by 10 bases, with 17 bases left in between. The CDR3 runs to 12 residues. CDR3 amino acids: CATNLNVEEQFF. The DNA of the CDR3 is TGTGCCACCAACTTAAATGTCGAAGAGCAGTTCTTC. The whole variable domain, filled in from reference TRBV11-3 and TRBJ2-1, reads EAGVVQSPRYKIIEKKQPVAFWCNPISGHNTLYWYLQNLGQGPELLIRYENEEAVDDSQLPKDRFSAERLKGVDSTLKIQPAELGDSAVYLCATNLNVEEQFFGPGTRLTVL.

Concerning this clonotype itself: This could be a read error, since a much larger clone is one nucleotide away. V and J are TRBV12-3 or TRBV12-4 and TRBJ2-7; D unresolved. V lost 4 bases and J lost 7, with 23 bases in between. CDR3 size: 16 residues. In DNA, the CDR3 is TGTGCCAGCAGTTCCACGATAACACATAGTATCGAAGAGCAGTACTTC. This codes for CASSSTITHSIEEQYF.

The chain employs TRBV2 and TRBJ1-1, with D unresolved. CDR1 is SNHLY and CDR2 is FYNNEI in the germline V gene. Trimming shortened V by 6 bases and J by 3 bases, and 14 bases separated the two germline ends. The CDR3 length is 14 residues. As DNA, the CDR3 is TGTGCCAGCAGAATCAGCCTCCTGGACACTGAAGCTTTCTTT. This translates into CASRISLLDTEAFF.

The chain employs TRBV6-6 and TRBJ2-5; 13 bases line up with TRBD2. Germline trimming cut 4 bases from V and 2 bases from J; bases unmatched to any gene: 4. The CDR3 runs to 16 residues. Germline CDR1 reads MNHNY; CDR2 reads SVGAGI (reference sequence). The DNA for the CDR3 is TGTGCCAGCAGTTTCCTGGGACTAGCGGGGCAAGAGACCCAGTACTTC. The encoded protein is CASSFLGLAGQETQYF.

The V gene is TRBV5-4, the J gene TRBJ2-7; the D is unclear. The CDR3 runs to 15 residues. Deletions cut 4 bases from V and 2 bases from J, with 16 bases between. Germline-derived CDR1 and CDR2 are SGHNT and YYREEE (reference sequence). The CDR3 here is CASSDKLGSTYEQYF. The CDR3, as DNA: TGTGCCAGCAGCGACAAACTTGGCTCTACCTACGAGCAGTACTTC.

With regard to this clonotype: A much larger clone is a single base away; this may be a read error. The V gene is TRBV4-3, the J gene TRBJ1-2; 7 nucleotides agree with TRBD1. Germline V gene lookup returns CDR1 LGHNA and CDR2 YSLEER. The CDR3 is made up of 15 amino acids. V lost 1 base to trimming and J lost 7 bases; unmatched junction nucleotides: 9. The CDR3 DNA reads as TGCGCCAGCAGCCAAGGGCTGGGGACAGTCTGTGGCTACACCTTC. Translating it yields CASSQGLGTVCGYTF.

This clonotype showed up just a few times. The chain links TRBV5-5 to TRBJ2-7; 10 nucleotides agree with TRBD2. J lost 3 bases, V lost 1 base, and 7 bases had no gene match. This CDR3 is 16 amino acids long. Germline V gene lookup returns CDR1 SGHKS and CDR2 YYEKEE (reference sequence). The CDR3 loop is CASSLQALAGVYEQYF. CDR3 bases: TGTGCCAGCAGCTTGCAGGCCCTAGCGGGAGTCTACGAGCAGTACTTC.